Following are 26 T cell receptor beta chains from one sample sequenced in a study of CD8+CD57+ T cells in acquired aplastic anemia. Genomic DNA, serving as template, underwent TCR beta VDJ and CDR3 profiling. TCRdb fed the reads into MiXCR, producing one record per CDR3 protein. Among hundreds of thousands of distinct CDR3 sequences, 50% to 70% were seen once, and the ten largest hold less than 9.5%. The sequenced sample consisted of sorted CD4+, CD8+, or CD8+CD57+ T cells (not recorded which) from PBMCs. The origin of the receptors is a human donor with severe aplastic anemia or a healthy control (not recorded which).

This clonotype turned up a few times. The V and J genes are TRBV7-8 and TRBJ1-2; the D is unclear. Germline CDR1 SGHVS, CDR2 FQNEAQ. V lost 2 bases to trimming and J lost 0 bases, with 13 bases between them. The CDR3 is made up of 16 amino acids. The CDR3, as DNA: TGTGCCAGCAGCTTAACGGGAGACCCAGCTAACTATGGCTACACCTTC. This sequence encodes CASSLTGDPANYGYTF. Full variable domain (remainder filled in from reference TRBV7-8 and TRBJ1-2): GAGVSQSPRYKVAKRGQDVALRCDPISGHVSLFWYQQALGQGPEFLTYFQNEAQLDKSGLPSDRFFAERPEGSVSTLKIQRTQQEDSAVYLCASSLTGDPANYGYTFGSGTRLTVV.

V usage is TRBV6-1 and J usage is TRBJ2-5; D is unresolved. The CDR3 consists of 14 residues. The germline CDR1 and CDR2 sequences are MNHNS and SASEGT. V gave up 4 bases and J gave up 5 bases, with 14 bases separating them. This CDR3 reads CASSALSGRETQYF. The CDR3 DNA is TGTGCCAGCAGTGCGCTCTCAGGAAGGGAGACCCAGTACTTC.

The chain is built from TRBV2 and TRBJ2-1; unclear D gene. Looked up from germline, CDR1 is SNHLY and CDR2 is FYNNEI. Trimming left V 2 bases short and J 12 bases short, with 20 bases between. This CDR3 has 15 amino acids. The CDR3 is CASSEQSITTDTQFF. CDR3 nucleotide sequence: TGTGCCAGCAGTGAACAGTCCATAACCACAGATACGCAGTTCTTC.

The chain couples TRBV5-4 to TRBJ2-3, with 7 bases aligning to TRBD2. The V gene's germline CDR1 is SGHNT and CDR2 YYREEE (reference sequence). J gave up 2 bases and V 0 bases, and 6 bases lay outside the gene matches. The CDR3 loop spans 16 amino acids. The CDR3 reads CASSLGASGYTDTQYF. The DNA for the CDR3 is TGTGCCAGCAGCTTGGGGGCTAGCGGCTACACAGATACGCAGTATTTT.

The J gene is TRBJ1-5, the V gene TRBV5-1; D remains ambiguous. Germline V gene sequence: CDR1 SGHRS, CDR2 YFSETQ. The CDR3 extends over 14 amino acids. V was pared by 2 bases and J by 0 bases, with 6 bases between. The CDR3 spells CASSFGDSNQPQHF. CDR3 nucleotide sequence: TGCGCCAGCAGCTTCGGGGATAGCAATCAGCCCCAGCATTTT. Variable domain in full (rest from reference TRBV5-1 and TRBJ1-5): KAGVTQTPRYLIKTRGQQVTLSCSPISGHRSVSWYQQTPGQGLQFLFEYFSETQRNKGNFPGRFSGRQFSNSRSEMNVSTLELGDSALYLCASSFGDSNQPQHFGDGTRLSIL.

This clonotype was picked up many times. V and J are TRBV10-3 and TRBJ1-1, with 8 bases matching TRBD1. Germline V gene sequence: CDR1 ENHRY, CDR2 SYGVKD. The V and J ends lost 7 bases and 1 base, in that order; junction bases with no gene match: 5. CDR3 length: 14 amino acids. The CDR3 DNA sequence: TGTGCCATCACCCGGGACAGGACGAACACTGAAGCTTTCTTT. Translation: CAITRDRTNTEAFF.

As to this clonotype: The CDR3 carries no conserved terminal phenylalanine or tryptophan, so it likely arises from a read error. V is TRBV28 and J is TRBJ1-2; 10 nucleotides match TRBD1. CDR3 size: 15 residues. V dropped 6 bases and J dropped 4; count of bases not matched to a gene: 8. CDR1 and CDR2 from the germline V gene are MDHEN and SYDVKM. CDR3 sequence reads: CASSPGQGSFYGYTL. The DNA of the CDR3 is TGTGCCAGCAGCCCGGGACAGGGGTCGTTCTATGGCTACACCCTC.

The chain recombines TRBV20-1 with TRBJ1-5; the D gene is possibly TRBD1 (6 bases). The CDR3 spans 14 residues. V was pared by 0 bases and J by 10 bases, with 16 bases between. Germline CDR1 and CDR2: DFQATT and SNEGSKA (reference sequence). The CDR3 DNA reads TGCAGTGCTAGAGAGGGACATCGGTTGGGACCCCAGCATTTT. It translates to CSAREGHRLGPQHF.

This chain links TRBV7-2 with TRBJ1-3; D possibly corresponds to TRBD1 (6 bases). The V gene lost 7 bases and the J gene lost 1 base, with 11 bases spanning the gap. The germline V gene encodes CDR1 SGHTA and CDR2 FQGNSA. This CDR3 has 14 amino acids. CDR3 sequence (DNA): TGTGCCAGCATTCCGAGGGGGTCTGGAAACACCATATATTTT. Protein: CASIPRGSGNTIYF.

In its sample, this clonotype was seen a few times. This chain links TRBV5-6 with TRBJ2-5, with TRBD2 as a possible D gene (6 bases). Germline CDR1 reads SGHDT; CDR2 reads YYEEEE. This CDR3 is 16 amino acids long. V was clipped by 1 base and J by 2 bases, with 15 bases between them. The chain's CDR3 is CASSLKTSRTQETQYF. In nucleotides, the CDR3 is TGTGCCAGCAGCTTGAAGACTAGTCGGACGCAAGAGACCCAGTACTTC.

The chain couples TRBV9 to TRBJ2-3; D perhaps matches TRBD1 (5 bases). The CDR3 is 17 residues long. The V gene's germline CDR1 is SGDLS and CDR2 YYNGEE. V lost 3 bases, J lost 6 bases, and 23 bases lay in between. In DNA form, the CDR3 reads TGTGCCAGCAGCGCCACAGGTGGTGGCGGACATGCCGATACGCAGTATTTT. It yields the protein CASSATGGGGHADTQYF.

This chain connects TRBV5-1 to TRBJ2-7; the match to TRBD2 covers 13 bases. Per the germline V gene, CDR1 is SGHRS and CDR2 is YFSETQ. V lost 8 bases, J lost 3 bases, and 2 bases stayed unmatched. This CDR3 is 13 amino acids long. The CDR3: CASGTSGVYEQYF. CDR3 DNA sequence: TGCGCCAGTGGGACTAGCGGGGTCTACGAGCAGTACTTC.

CDR3 protein: CASSPSGGAETQYF. CDR3 DNA sequence: TGTGCCAGCAGCCCTAGCGGGGGGGCTGAGACCCAGTACTTC. This chain joins TRBV5-4 and TRBJ2-5; 12 nucleotides align to TRBD2. Per the germline V gene, CDR1 is SGHNT and CDR2 is YYREEE (reference sequence). This CDR3 comprises 14 residues. The trim removed 4 bases at V and 5 bases at J, leaving 3 bases unmatched.

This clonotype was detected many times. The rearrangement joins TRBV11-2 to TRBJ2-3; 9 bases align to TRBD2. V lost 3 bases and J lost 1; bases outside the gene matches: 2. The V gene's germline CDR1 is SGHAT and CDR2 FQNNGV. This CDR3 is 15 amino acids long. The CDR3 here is CASSFPSGGTDTQYF. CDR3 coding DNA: TGTGCCAGCAGCTTCCCTAGCGGGGGCACAGATACGCAGTATTTT.

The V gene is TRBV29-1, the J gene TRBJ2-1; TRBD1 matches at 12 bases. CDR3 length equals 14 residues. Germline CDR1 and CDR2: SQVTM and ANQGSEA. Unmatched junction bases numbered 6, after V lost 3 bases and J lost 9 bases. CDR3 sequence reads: CSVDGTGGRGEQFF. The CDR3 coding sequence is TGCAGCGTTGATGGGACAGGGGGCAGGGGTGAGCAGTTCTTC.

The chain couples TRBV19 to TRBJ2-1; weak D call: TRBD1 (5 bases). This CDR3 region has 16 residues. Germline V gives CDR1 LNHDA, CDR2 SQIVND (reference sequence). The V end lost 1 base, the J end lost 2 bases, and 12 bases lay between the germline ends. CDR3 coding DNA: TGTGCCAGTAGTATAGCCGAAGGGGCCCCCTACAATGAGCAGTTCTTC. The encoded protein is CASSIAEGAPYNEQFF.

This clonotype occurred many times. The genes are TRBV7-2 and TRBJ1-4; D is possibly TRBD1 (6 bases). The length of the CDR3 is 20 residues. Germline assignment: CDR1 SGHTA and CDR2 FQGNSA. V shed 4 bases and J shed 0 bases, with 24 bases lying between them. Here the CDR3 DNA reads TGTGCCAGCAGCTCCCGGCAGGGCAGGGGATTCTATTCAACTAATGAAAAACTGTTTTTT. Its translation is CASSSRQGRGFYSTNEKLFF.

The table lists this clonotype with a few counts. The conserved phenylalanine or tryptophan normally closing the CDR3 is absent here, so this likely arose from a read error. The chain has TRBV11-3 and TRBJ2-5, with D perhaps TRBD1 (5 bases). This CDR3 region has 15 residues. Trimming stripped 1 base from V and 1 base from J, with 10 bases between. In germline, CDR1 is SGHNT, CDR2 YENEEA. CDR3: CASSLVQGSQETQYS. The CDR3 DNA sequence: TGTGCCAGCAGCTTAGTCCAGGGTTCCCAAGAGACCCAGTACTCC.

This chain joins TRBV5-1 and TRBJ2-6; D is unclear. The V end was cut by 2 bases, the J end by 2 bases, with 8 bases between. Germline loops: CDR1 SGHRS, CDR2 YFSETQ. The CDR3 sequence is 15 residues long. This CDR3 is CASSFSEAGANVLTF. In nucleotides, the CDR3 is TGCGCCAGCAGCTTCTCTGAGGCTGGGGCCAACGTCCTGACTTTC.

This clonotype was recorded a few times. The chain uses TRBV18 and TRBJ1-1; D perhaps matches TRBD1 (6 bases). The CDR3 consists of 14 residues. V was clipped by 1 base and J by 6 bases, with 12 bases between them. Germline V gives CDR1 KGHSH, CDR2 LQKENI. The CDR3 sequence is CASSPLRQAAEAFF. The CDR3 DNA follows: TGTGCCAGCTCACCACTTCGACAGGCCGCTGAAGCTTTCTTT.

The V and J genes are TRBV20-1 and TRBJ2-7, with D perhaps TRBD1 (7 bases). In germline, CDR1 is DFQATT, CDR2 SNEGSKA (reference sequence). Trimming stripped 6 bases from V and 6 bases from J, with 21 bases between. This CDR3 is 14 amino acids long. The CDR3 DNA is TGCAGTGCGCAGGGGGGAGGACCACGATTCGAGCAGTACTTC. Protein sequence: CSAQGGGPRFEQYF.

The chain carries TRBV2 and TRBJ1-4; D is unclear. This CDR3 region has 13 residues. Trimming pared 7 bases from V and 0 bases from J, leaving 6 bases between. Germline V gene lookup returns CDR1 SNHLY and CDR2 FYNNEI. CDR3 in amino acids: CASIETTNEKLFF. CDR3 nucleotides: TGTGCCAGCATAGAGACAACTAATGAAAAACTGTTTTTT. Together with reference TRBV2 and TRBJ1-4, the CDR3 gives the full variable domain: EPEVTQTPSHQVTQMGQEVILRCVPISNHLYFYWYRQILGQKVEFLVSFYNNEISEKSEIFDDQFSVERPDGSNFTLKIRSTKLEDSAMYFCASIETTNEKLFFGSGTQLSVL.

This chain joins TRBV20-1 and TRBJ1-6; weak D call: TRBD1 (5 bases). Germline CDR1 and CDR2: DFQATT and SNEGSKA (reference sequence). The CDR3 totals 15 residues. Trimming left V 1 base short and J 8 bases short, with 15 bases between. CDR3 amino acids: CSARVSSQGDSPLHF. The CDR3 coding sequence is TGCAGTGCTAGAGTGTCTTCGCAGGGTGATTCACCCCTCCACTTT.

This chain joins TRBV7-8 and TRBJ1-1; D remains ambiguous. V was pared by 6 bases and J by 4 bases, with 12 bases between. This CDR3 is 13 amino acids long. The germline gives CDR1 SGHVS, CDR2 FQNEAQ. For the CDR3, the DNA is TGTGCCAGCAGACGGTTGGTTGGCACTGAAGCTTTCTTT. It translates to CASRRLVGTEAFF.

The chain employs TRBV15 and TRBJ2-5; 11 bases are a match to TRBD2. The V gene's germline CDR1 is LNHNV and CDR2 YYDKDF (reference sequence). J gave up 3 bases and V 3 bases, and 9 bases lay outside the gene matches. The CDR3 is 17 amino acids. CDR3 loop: CATSRGDVSGGEETQYF. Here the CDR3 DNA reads TGTGCCACCAGCAGGGGCGACGTTAGCGGGGGGGAAGAGACCCAGTACTTC. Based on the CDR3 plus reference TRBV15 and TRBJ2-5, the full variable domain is DAMVIQNPRYQVTQFGKPVTLSCSQTLNHNVMYWYQQKSSQAPKLLFHYYDKDFNNEADTPDNFQSRRPNTSFCFLDIRSPGLGDTAMYLCATSRGDVSGGEETQYFGPGTRLLVL.

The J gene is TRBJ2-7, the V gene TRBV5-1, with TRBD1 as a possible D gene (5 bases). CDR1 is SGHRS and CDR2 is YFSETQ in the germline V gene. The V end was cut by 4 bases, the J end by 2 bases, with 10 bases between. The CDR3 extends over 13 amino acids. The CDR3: CASSMGPAYEQYF. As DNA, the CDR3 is TGCGCCAGCAGCATGGGGCCGGCCTACGAGCAGTACTTC.